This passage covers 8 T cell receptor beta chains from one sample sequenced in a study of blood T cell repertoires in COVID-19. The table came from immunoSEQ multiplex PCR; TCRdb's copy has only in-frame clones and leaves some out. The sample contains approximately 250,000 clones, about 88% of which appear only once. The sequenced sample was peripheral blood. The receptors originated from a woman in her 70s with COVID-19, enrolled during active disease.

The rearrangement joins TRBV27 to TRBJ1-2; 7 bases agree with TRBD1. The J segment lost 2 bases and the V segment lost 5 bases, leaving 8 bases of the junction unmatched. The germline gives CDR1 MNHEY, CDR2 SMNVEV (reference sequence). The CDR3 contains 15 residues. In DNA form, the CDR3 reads TGTGCCAGCAGTCCCGAGACAGGGTGGAACTATGGCTACACCTTC. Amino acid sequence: CASSPETGWNYGYTF.

In DNA form, the CDR3 reads TGTGCCAGCAGTCCCGGGGGGGCTTTGGGCCCCGAAGCTTTCTTT. It codes for CASSPGGALGPEAFF. The rearrangement links TRBV6-5 to TRBJ1-1, with D possibly TRBD1 on 6 matching bases. The germline V gene encodes CDR1 MNHEY and CDR2 SVGAGI. The V end was cut by 5 bases, the J end by 8 bases, with 21 bases between. The CDR3 runs 15 residues.

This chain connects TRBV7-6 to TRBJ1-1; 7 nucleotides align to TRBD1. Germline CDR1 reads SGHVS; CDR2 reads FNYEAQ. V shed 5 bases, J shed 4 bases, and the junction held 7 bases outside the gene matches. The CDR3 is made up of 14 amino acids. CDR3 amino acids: CASSHNRGSTEAFF. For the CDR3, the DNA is TGTGCCAGCAGCCATAACAGGGGAAGCACTGAAGCTTTCTTT. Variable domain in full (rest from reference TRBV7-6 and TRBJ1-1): GAGVSQSPRYKVTKRGQDVALRCDPISGHVSLYWYRQALGQGPEFLTYFNYEAQQDKSGLPNDRFSAERPEGSISTLTIQRTEQRDSAMYRCASSHNRGSTEAFFGQGTRLTVV.

CDR3: CASSYWGESYEQYF. The CDR3 nucleotides are TGTGCCAGCAGTTACTGGGGGGAATCCTACGAGCAGTACTTC. The chain carries TRBV6-2 or TRBV6-3 and TRBJ2-7; possible D gene TRBD2, 6 bases. Trimming took off 1 base at V and 1 base at J, with 8 bases between the two ends. Germline assignment: CDR1 MNHEY and CDR2 SVGEGT. The CDR3 covers 14 residues.

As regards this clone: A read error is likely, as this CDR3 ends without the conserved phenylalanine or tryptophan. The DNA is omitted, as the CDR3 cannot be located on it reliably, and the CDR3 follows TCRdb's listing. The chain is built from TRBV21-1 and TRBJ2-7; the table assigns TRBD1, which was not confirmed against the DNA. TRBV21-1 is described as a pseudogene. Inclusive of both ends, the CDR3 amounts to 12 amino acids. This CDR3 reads CASSKDPGQGQL.

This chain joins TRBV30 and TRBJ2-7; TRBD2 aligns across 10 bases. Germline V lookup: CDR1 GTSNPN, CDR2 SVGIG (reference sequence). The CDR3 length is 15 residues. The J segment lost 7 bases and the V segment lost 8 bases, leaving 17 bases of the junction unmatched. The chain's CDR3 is CALSGSGGRSGEQYF. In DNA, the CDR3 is TGTGCCCTATCAGGTAGCGGGGGGCGGTCGGGGGAGCAGTACTTC.

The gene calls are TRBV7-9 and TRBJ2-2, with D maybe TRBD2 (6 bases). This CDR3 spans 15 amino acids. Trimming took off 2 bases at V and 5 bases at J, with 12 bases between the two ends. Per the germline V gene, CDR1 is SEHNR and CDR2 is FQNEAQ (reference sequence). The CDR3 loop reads CASSLRSGETGELFF. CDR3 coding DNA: TGTGCCAGCAGCTTACGTTCGGGGGAGACCGGGGAGCTGTTTTTT.

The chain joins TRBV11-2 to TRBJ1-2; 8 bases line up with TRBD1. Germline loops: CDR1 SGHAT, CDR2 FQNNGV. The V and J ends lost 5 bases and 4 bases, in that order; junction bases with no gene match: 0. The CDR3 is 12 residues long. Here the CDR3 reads CASSGQGYGYTF. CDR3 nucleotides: TGTGCCAGCAGCGGACAGGGCTATGGCTACACCTTC.